The 8 T cell receptor beta chains below come from one sample, sequenced in a study of cytomegalovirus exposure and HLA in healthy donors. Vbeta (60) and Jbeta (13) primers were used in the PCR. Measured with immunoSEQ multiplex PCR; TCRdb has only the in-frame clones, and not every one. Of about 120,000 clones in the sample, 72% were seen once. The source material was PBMCs. These receptors originate from a man aged 25-45 years in good health and CMV-seronegative.

This clone is categorized as medium-sized. The rearrangement links TRBV6-4 to TRBJ2-2; no firm D call. This CDR3 has 13 residues. V dropped 4 bases and J dropped 1 base, with 4 bases sitting between them. Germline values: CDR1 MRHNA, CDR2 SNTAGT. The CDR3 region has the DNA TGTGCCAGCAGTGGACTGAACACCGGGGAGCTGTTTTTT. Translation gives CASSGLNTGELFF.

The chain recombines TRBV6-5 with TRBJ2-6; 7 bases map to TRBD2. V dropped 8 bases and J dropped 2; count of bases not matched to a gene: 6. Germline assignment: CDR1 MNHEY and CDR2 SVGAGI. The CDR3 has 15 residues. This CDR3 reads CASSYGGTGANVLTF. CDR3 DNA: TGTGCCAGCTCATACGGGGGGACTGGGGCCAACGTCCTGACTTTC.

The CDR3 here is CASSNLPTSYISTDTQYF. The CDR3 DNA reads as TGTGCCAGCAGCAACCTTCCGACTAGCTACATTAGCACAGATACGCAGTATTTT. The chain links TRBV21-1 to TRBJ2-3; whether TRBD2, the table's D call, matches the DNA was not checked. TRBV21-1 is noted as a pseudogene. The CDR3 is 18 amino acids.

CDR3 coding DNA: TGTGCCTGGAGTGTGAAGGGGGCAAGTGGCTACACCTTC. Its protein is CAWSVKGASGYTF. The chain has TRBV30 and TRBJ1-2, with 7 nucleotides matching TRBD1. The CDR3 has 13 residues. Trimming took 0 bases from V and 7 from J; bases not matched to a gene: 5. Germline CDR1 is GTSNPN and CDR2 is SVGIG (reference sequence). Full variable domain (missing parts from reference TRBV30 and TRBJ1-2): SQTIHQWPATLVQPVGSPLSLECTVEGTSNPNLYWYRQAAGRGLQLLFYSVGIGQISSEVPQNLSASRPQDRQFILSSKKLLLSDSGFYLCAWSVKGASGYTFGSGTRLTVV.

This chain joins TRBV28 and TRBJ2-5; 8 positions match TRBD2. J was trimmed by 8 bases and V by 5 bases; bases with no gene match: 7. CDR3 length equals 13 residues. CDR1 and CDR2 from the germline V gene are MDHEN and SYDVKM. CDR3 amino acids: CASSERGWVTQYF. The CDR3 coding sequence is TGTGCCAGCAGTGAGCGGGGGTGGGTTACCCAGTACTTC. Based on the CDR3 plus reference TRBV28 and TRBJ2-5, the full variable domain is DVKVTQSSRYLVKRTGEKVFLECVQDMDHENMFWYRQDPGLGLRLIYFSYDVKMKEKGDIPEGYSVSREKKERFSLILESASTNQTSMYLCASSERGWVTQYFGPGTRLLVL.

The chain couples TRBV5-5 to TRBJ1-1, with TRBD1 matching over 7 bases. CDR1 SGHKS and CDR2 YYEKEE come from the germline V gene (reference sequence). V lost 4 bases, J lost 1 base, and 4 bases stayed unmatched. The length of the CDR3 is 14 residues. The chain's CDR3 is CASSPPGGNTEAFF. The CDR3 DNA is TGTGCCAGCAGCCCGCCAGGGGGGAACACTGAAGCTTTCTTT.

The chain links TRBV10-3 to TRBJ1-1; TRBD1 is a possible D gene (6 bases). This CDR3 has 12 residues. CDR1 ENHRY and CDR2 SYGVKD come from the germline V gene. V was clipped by 7 bases and J by 5 bases, with 11 bases between them. CDR3 in amino acids: CAITGEGTEAFF. The CDR3 DNA is TGTGCCATCACAGGGGAAGGGACTGAAGCTTTCTTT.

This clone showed up just once. This chain links TRBV7-6 with TRBJ1-6; a possible D gene is TRBD1 (6 bases). CDR3 length: 15 amino acids. The germline gives CDR1 SGHVS, CDR2 FNYEAQ. V gave up 4 bases and J gave up 7 bases, with 14 bases separating them. CDR3: CASSSRTAANSPLHF. The CDR3 coding sequence is TGTGCCAGCAGCTCGAGGACAGCCGCCAATTCACCCCTCCACTTT.